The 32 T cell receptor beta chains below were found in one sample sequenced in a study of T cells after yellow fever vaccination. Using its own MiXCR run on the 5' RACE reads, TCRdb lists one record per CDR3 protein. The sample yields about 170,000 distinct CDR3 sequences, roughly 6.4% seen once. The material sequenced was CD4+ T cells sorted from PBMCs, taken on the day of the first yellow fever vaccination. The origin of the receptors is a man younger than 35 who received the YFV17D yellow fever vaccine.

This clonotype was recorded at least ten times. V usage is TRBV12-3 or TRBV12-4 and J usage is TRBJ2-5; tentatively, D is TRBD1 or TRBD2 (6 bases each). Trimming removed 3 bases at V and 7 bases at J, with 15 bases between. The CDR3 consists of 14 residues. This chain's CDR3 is CASSLGGRGTTQYF. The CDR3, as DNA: TGTGCCAGCAGTTTGGGGGGTAGGGGGACGACCCAGTACTTC.

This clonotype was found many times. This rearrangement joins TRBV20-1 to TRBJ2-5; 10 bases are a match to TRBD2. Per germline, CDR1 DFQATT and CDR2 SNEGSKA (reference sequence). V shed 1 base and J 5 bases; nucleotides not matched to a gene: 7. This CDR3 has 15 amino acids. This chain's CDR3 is CSARGAGTSDETQYF. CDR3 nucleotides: TGCAGTGCTAGAGGGGCCGGGACTAGCGATGAGACCCAGTACTTC.

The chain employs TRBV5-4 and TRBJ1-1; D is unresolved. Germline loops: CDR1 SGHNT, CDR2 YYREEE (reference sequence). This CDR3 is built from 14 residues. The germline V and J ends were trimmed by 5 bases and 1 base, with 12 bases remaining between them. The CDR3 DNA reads TGTGCCAGCAGACCCCGACTCGGGAACACTGAAGCTTTCTTT. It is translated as CASRPRLGNTEAFF.

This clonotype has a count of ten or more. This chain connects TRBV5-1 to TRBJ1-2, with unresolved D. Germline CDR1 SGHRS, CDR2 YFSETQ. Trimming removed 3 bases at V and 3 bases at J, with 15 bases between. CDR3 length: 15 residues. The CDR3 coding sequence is TGCGCCAGCAGCTCCCTTTTGGGGATGGACTATGGCTACACCTTC. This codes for CASSSLLGMDYGYTF.

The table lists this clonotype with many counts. In DNA, the CDR3 is TGTGCCAGCAATCCGACGGATGCGAATCATTCACCCCTCCACTTT. The encoded protein is CASNPTDANHSPLHF. This rearrangement joins TRBV6-5 to TRBJ1-6; no firm D call. There are 15 residues in the CDR3. Between the trimmed V and J ends, which lost 7 bases and 8 bases, there was a span of 18 bases. Germline-derived CDR1 and CDR2 are MNHEY and SVGAGI.

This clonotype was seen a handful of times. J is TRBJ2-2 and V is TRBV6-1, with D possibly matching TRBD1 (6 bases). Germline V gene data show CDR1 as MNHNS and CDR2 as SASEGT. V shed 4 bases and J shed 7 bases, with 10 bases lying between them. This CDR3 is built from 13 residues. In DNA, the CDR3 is TGTGCCAGCAGTGTCCAGGGGAACGGGGAGCTGTTTTTT. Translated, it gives CASSVQGNGELFF.

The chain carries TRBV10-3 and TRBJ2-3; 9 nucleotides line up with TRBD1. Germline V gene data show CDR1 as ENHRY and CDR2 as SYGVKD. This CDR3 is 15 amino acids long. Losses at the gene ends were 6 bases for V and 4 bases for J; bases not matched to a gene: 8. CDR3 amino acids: CAISLQGARSDTQYF. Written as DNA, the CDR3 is TGTGCCATCAGCCTACAGGGGGCGCGCTCAGATACGCAGTATTTT.

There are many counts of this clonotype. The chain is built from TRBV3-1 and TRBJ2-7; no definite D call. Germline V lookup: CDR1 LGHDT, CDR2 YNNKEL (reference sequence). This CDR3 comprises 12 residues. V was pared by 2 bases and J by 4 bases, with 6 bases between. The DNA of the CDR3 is TGTGCCAGCAGCCAACCGTGGTACGAGCAGTACGTC. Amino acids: CASSQPWYEQYV.

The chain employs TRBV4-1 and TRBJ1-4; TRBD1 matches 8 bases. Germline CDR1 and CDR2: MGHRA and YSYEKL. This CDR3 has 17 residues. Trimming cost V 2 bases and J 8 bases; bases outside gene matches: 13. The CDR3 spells CASSQPPRGTGGEKLFF. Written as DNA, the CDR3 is TGCGCCAGCAGCCAACCACCTAGGGGGACAGGAGGAGAAAAACTGTTTTTT.

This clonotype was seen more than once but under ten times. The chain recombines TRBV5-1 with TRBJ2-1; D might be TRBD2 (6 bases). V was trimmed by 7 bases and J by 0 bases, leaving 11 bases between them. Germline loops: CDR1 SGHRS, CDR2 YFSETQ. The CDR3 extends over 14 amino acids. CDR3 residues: CASGGASSYNEQFF. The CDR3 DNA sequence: TGCGCCAGCGGCGGGGCCAGCTCCTACAATGAGCAGTTCTTC. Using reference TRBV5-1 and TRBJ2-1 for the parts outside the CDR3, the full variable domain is KAGVTQTPRYLIKTRGQQVTLSCSPISGHRSVSWYQQTPGQGLQFLFEYFSETQRNKGNFPGRFSGRQFSNSRSEMNVSTLELGDSALYLCASGGASSYNEQFFGPGTRLTVL.

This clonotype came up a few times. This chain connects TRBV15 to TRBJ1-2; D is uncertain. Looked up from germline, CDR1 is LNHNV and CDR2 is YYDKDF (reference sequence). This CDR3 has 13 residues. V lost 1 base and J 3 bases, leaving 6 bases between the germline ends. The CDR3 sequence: CATSRATDYGYTF. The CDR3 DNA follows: TGTGCCACCAGCAGAGCTACAGACTATGGCTACACCTTC.

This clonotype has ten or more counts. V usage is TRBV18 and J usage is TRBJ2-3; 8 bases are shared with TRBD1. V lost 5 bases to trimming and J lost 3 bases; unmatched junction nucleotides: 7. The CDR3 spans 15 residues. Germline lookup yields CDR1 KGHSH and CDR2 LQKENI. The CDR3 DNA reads TGTGCCAGCTCAACCCAGGGGGCGAGTACAGATACGCAGTATTTT. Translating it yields CASSTQGASTDTQYF.

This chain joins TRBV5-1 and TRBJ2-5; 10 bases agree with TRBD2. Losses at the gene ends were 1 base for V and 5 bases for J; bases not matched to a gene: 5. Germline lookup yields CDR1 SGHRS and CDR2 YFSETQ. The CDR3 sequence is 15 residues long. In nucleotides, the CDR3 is TGCGCCAGCAGCTTGTTCCTAGCGGGGGAGGAGACCCAGTACTTC. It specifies CASSLFLAGEETQYF.

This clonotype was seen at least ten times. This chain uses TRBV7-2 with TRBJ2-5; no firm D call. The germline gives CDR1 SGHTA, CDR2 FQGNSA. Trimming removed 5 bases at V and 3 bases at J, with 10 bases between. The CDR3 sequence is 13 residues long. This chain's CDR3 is CASSLRVEETQYF. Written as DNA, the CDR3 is TGTGCCAGCAGCCTAAGGGTGGAAGAGACCCAGTACTTC. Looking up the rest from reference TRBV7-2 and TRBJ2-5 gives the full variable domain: GAGVSQSPSNKVTEKGKDVELRCDPISGHTALYWYRQSLGQGLEFLIYFQGNSAPDKSGLPSDRFSAERTGGSVSTLTIQRTQQEDSAVYLCASSLRVEETQYFGPGTRLLVL.

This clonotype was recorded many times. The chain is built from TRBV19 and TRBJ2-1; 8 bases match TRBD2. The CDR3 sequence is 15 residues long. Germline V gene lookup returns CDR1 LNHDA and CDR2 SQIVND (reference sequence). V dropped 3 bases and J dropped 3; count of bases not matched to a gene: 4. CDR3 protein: CASSIPAGGYNEQFF. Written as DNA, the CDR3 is TGTGCCAGTAGTATCCCGGCGGGGGGCTACAATGAGCAGTTCTTC.

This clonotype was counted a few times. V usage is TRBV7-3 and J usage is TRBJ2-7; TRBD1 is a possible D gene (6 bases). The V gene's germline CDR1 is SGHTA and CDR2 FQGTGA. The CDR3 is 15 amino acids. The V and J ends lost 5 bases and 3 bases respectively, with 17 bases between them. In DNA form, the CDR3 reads TGTGCCAGCAGCCGCGCCGGGACAAACGGCTACGAGCAGTACTTC. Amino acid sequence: CASSRAGTNGYEQYF. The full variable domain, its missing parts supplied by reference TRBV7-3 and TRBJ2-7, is GAGVSQTPSNKVTEKGKYVELRCDPISGHTALYWYRQSLGQGPEFLIYFQGTGAADDSGLPNDRFFAVRPEGSVSTLKIQRTERGDSAVYLCASSRAGTNGYEQYFGPGTRLTVT.

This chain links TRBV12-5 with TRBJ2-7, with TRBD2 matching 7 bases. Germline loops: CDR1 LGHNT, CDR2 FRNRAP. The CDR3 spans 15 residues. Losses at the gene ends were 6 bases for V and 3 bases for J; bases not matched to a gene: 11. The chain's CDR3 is CASGRTSGAVYEQYF. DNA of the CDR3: TGTGCTAGTGGACGGACAAGCGGGGCCGTCTACGAGCAGTACTTC.

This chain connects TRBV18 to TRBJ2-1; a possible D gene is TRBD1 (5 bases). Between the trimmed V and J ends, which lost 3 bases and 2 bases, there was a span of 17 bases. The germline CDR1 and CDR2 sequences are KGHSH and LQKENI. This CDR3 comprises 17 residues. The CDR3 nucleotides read TGTGCCAGCTCACCTAGGTCAGGGCTGACAACCTACAATGAGCAGTTCTTC. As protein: CASSPRSGLTTYNEQFF. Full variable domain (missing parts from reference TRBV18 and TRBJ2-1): NAGVMQNPRHLVRRRGQEARLRCSPMKGHSHVYWYRQLPEEGLKFMVYLQKENIIDESGMPKERFSAEFPKEGPSILRIQQVVRGDSAAYFCASSPRSGLTTYNEQFFGPGTRLTVL.

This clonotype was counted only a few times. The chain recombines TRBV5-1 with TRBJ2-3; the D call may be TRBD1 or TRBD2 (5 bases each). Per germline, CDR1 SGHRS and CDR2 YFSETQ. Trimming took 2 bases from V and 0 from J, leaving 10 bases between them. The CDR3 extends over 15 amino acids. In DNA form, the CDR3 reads TGCGCCAGCAGCTTTTACGGGGCCAGCACAGATACGCAGTATTTT. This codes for CASSFYGASTDTQYF.

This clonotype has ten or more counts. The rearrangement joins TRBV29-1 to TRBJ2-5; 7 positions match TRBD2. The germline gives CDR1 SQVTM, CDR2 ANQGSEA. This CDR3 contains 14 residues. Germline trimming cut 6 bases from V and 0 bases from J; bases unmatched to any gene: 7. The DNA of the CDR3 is TGCAGCGTGCGATTCGGGGGGAACCAAGAGACCCAGTACTTC. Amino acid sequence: CSVRFGGNQETQYF.

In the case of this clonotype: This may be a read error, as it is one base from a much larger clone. CDR3 region: CASSESSGNQPQHF. In DNA, the CDR3 is TGTGCCAGCAGTGAATCTTCCGGCAATCAGCCCCAGCATTTT. The rearrangement joins TRBV2 to TRBJ1-5; D gene ambiguous. Trimming took 2 bases from V and 2 from J, leaving 7 bases between them. The length of the CDR3 is 14 residues. The germline V gene has CDR1 SNHLY and CDR2 FYNNEI.

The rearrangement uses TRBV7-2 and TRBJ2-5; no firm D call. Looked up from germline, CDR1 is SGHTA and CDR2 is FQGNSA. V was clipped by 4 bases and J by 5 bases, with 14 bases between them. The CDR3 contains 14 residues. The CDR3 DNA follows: TGTGCCAGCAGCTCACCCCAGTCGCCCGAGACCCAGTACTTC. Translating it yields CASSSPQSPETQYF.

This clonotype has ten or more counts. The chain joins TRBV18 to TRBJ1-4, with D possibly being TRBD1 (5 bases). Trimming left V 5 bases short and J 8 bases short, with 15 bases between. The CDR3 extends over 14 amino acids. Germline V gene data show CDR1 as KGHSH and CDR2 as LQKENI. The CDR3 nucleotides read TGTGCCAGCTCATCTCCAGGGTTACGGGAAAAACTGTTTTTT. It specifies CASSSPGLREKLFF.

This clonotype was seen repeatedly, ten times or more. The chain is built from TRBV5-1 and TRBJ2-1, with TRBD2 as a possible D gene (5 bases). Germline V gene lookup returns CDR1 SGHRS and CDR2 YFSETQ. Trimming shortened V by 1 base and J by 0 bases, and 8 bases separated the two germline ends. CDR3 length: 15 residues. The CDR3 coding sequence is TGCGCCAGCAGCTTGAGCGGTAGCTCCTACAATGAGCAGTTCTTC. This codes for CASSLSGSSYNEQFF.

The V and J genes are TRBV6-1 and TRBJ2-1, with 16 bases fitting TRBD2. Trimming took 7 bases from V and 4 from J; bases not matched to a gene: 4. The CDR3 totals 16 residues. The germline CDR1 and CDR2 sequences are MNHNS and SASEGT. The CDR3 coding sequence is TGTGCCAGCATAGGGACTAGCGGGGGGGATTACAATGAGCAGTTCTTC. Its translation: CASIGTSGGDYNEQFF.

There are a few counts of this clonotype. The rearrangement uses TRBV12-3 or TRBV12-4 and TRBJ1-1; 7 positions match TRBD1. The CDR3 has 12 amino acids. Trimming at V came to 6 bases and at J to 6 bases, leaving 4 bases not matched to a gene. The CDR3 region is CASSSGQAEAFF. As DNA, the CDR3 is TGTGCCAGCAGCTCTGGACAGGCTGAAGCTTTCTTT.

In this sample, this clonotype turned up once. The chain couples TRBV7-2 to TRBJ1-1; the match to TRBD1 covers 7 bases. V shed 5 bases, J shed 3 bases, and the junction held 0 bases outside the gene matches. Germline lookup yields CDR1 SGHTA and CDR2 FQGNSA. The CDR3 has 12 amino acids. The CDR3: CASSGQDTEAFF. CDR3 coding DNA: TGTGCCAGCAGCGGACAGGACACTGAAGCTTTCTTT.

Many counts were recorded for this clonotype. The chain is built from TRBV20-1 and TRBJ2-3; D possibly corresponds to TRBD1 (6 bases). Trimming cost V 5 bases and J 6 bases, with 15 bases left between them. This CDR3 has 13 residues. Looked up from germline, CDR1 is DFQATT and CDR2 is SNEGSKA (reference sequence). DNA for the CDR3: TGCAGTGCTCCGTGGCAGGGGCGGGATACGCAGTATTTT. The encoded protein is CSAPWQGRDTQYF.

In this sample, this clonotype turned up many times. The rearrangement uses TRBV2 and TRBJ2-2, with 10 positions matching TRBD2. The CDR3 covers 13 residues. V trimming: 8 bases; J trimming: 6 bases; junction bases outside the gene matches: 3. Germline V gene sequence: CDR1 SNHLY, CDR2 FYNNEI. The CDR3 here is CASGGLAAGELFF. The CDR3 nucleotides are TGTGCCAGCGGTGGACTAGCGGCCGGGGAGCTGTTTTTT.

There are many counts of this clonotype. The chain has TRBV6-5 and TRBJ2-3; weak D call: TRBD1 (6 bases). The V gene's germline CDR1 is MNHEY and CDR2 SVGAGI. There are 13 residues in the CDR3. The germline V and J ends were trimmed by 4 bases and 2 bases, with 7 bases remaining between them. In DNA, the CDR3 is TGTGCCAGCAGTTGGGACAACACAGATACGCAGTATTTT. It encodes CASSWDNTDTQYF.

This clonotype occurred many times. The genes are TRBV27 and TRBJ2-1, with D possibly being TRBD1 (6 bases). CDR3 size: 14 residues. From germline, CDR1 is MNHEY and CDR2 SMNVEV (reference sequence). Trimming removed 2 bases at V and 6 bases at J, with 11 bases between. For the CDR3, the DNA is TGTGCCAGCAGTTTACGTACAGGGATCAATGAGCAGTTCTTC. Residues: CASSLRTGINEQFF.

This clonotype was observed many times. Written as DNA, the CDR3 is TGTGCCAGCAGTTTAGGGGGACGGTCCACTGAAGCTTTCTTT. Translated, it gives CASSLGGRSTEAFF. The V gene is TRBV12-3 or TRBV12-4, the J gene TRBJ1-1, with D perhaps matching TRBD1 (5 bases). The CDR3 has 14 residues. V was trimmed by 1 base and J by 4 bases, leaving 10 bases between them.